The entry below describes one T cell receptor beta chain. This sample's treatment: 15 to 20 received Ad26.COV2.S at low or high dose, single or two shots; 5 received placebo; per-sample allocation not given. The samples were gathered on day 63 after the first injection of vaccine or placebo. The record originates from a study of Ad26.COV2.S vaccination and SARS-CoV-2 variants. Trimming shortened V by 8 bases and J by 4 bases, and 14 bases separated the two germline ends. Germline CDR1 is MDHEN and CDR2 is SYDVKM. The CDR3 covers 13 residues. Clones were sequenced by immunoSEQ multiplex PCR, and TCRdb holds only the in-frame ones, with some missing. Among 300,000 to 400,000 clones, 86% were seen once, and the ten largest hold 1.5% to 2%.

V gene TRBV28 combines with J gene TRBJ1-2; TRBD1 might be the D (5 bases). The material was peripheral blood, obtained in a trial of Ad26.COV2.S vaccine versus placebo. The origin of this receptor is a person aged 18-65 years who received the Ad26.COV2.S COVID-19 vaccine or a placebo. In DNA form, the CDR3 reads TGTGCCAGCGGGGGTATCACACTCTATGGCTACACCTTC. Protein product: CASGGITLYGYTF.